A selection of T cell receptor beta chains follows, all from one sample in a study of blood T cell repertoires in COVID-19. Produced via immunoSEQ multiplex PCR; TCRdb's table is partial and in-frame only. The data show 360,000 or so clones, roughly 89% seen once. The sequenced sample was peripheral blood. The source of these receptors is a woman aged 55-70 years with COVID-19, enrolled during active disease. Each CDR3 is given with its conserved first and last residue. The order of the fields is clone size, D gene, J gene, V gene, CDR3 protein, CDR3 DNA. D genes are given only for firm matches. For some rows the clone size is stated as once, few or many, or as a class when expanded; others skip it.

abundance: -; d_gene: -; j_gene: TRBJ1-3; v_gene: TRBV13; CDR3aa: CASSPPPQGKAGNTIYF; CDR3nt: TGTGCCAGCAGCCCCCCTCCTCAGGGGAAAGCCGGAAACACCATATATTTT
abundance: -; d_gene: -; j_gene: TRBJ1-3; v_gene: TRBV7-9; CDR3aa: CASSFSQGSLSGNTIYF; CDR3nt: TGTGCCAGCAGCTTCTCTCAGGGTTCTCTCTCTGGAAACACCATATATTTT
abundance: -; d_gene: TRBD1; j_gene: TRBJ1-3; v_gene: TRBV7-9; CDR3aa: CASSSDRGPGNTIYF; CDR3nt: TGTGCCAGCAGCTCGGACAGGGGGCCTGGAAACACCATATATTTT
abundance: -; d_gene: -; j_gene: TRBJ1-3; v_gene: TRBV23-1; CDR3aa: CASSQSFPSSGNTIYF; CDR3nt: TGCGCCAGCAGTCAATCGTTTCCATCCTCTGGAAACACCATATATTTT
abundance: -; d_gene: TRBD1; j_gene: TRBJ1-4; v_gene: TRBV10-3; CDR3aa: CAISANRDRSSTNEKLFF; CDR3nt: TGTGCCATCAGTGCGAACCGGGACAGGTCATCAACTAATGAAAAACTGTTTTTT
abundance: -; d_gene: -; j_gene: TRBJ1-2; v_gene: TRBV7-3; CDR3aa: CASSLMPGSDDGYTF; CDR3nt: TGTGCCAGCAGCTTAATGCCCGGGAGTGACGATGGCTACACCTTC
abundance: -; d_gene: -; j_gene: TRBJ1-4; v_gene: TRBV12-5; CDR3aa: CASGWTLNRDINEKLFF; CDR3nt: TGTGCTAGTGGTTGGACACTCAACCGGGACATCAATGAAAAACTGTTTTTT
abundance: -; d_gene: -; j_gene: TRBJ2-3; v_gene: TRBV9; CDR3aa: CASSVPSGGTPGTDTQYF; CDR3nt: TGTGCCAGCAGCGTACCCTCCGGGGGAACACCGGGCACAGATACGCAGTATTTT
abundance: -; d_gene: TRBD1; j_gene: TRBJ1-1; v_gene: TRBV7-3; CDR3aa: CASSSGQRSRAFF; CDR3nt: TGTGCCAGCAGCTCGGGACAGCGGTCGCGGGCTTTCTTT
abundance: few; d_gene: -; j_gene: TRBJ2-3; v_gene: TRBV7-3; CDR3aa: CASSLAGTSQSDTQYF; CDR3nt: TGTGCCAGCAGCTTAGCGGGGACTTCTCAATCAGATACGCAGTATTTT
abundance: -; d_gene: -; j_gene: TRBJ1-2; v_gene: TRBV5-8; CDR3aa: CASRGAWGNGYTF; CDR3nt: TGTGCCAGCAGGGGCGCTTGGGGCAATGGCTACACCTTC
abundance: -; d_gene: -; j_gene: TRBJ2-2; v_gene: TRBV19; CDR3aa: CASTIGGNTGELFF; CDR3nt: TGTGCCAGTACCATAGGGGGGAACACCGGGGAGCTGTTTTTT
abundance: -; d_gene: TRBD1; j_gene: TRBJ1-2; v_gene: TRBV6-5; CDR3aa: CASNTGGEIHGYTF; CDR3nt: TGTGCCAGCAACACAGGGGGCGAAATCCATGGCTACACCTTC
abundance: -; d_gene: -; j_gene: TRBJ2-1; v_gene: TRBV28; CDR3aa: CASRDFQSSYNEQFF; CDR3nt: TGTGCCAGCAGGGACTTCCAAAGCTCCTACAATGAGCAGTTCTTC
abundance: -; d_gene: TRBD1; j_gene: TRBJ1-5; v_gene: TRBV28; CDR3aa: CASSLGGTGLGNQPQHF; CDR3nt: TGTGCCAGCAGTTTGGGCGGGACAGGGTTAGGCAATCAGCCCCAGCATTTT
abundance: -; d_gene: -; j_gene: TRBJ1-6; v_gene: TRBV6-5; CDR3aa: CASSYSIGPNGGPLHF; CDR3nt: TGTGCCAGCAGTTACTCGATCGGGCCAAATGGGGGGCCCCTCCACTTT
abundance: -; d_gene: -; j_gene: TRBJ2-5; v_gene: TRBV18; CDR3aa: CASSPPSGGRGETQYF; CDR3nt: TGTGCCAGCTCACCACCCTCCGGGGGACGGGGAGAGACCCAGTACTTC
abundance: -; d_gene: -; j_gene: TRBJ1-3; v_gene: TRBV7-3; CDR3aa: CASSLGGGYSGNTIYF; CDR3nt: TGTGCCAGCAGCCTAGGTGGGGGGTACTCTGGAAACACCATATATTTT
abundance: -; d_gene: -; j_gene: TRBJ2-7; v_gene: TRBV4-2; CDR3aa: CASSQERGAPYEQYF; CDR3nt: TGTGCCAGCAGCCAAGAACGGGGGGCCCCCTACGAGCAGTACTTC
abundance: -; d_gene: TRBD1; j_gene: TRBJ1-2; v_gene: TRBV6-4; CDR3aa: CASRGDREGGYTF; CDR3nt: TGTGCCAGCAGGGGGGACAGGGAGGGCGGCTACACCTTC
abundance: many; d_gene: -; j_gene: TRBJ1-5; v_gene: TRBV15; CDR3aa: CATSRDKRVGEPQHF; CDR3nt: TGTGCCACCAGCAGAGATAAGAGGGTAGGAGAGCCCCAGCATTTT
abundance: -; d_gene: -; j_gene: TRBJ1-2; v_gene: TRBV6-5; CDR3aa: CASSYVSGASYGYTF; CDR3nt: TGTGCCAGCAGTTACGTCTCAGGGGCCTCCTATGGCTACACCTTC
abundance: -; d_gene: -; j_gene: TRBJ1-1; v_gene: TRBV7-9; CDR3aa: CASSQHQVLNTEAFF; CDR3nt: TGTGCCAGCAGCCAACACCAGGTTCTGAACACTGAAGCTTTCTTT
abundance: -; d_gene: -; j_gene: TRBJ1-2; v_gene: TRBV7-8; CDR3aa: CASSPMPGQGTYGYTF; CDR3nt: TGTGCCAGCAGCCCAATGCCCGGGCAGGGGACCTATGGCTACACCTTC
abundance: -; d_gene: -; j_gene: TRBJ1-5; v_gene: TRBV28; CDR3aa: CASSKSPGTFNQPQHF; CDR3nt: TGTGCCAGCAGTAAAAGCCCCGGGACATTTAATCAGCCCCAGCATTTT
abundance: few; d_gene: TRBD1; j_gene: TRBJ2-7; v_gene: TRBV5-1; CDR3aa: CASSLEGTGYEQYF; CDR3nt: TGCGCCAGCAGCTTGGAAGGGACAGGCTACGAGCAGTACTTC
abundance: -; d_gene: TRBD1; j_gene: TRBJ1-2; v_gene: TRBV30; CDR3aa: CAWSDRQGRYF; CDR3nt: TGTGCCTGGAGTGACCGACAGGGGAGGTACTTC
abundance: -; d_gene: TRBD1; j_gene: TRBJ1-5; v_gene: TRBV3-1/TRBV3-2; CDR3aa: CASSQWTGSGQPQHF; CDR3nt: TGTGCCAGCAGCCAATGGACAGGGTCGGGTCAGCCCCAGCATTTT
abundance: -; d_gene: -; j_gene: TRBJ2-7; v_gene: TRBV15; CDR3aa: CATSRVPGPHPYEQYF; CDR3nt: TGTGCCACCAGCAGAGTGCCAGGGCCCCACCCCTACGAGCAGTACTTC
abundance: -; d_gene: TRBD1; j_gene: TRBJ1-4; v_gene: TRBV6-5; CDR3aa: CASSEGQGLREKLFF; CDR3nt: TGTGCCAGCAGCGAGGGACAGGGTTTAAGGGAAAAACTGTTTTTT
abundance: -; d_gene: TRBD1; j_gene: TRBJ1-5; v_gene: TRBV2; CDR3aa: CASSEVTGGRQPQHF; CDR3nt: TGTGCCAGCAGTGAAGTCACAGGGGGCCGACAGCCCCAGCATTTT
abundance: -; d_gene: TRBD2; j_gene: TRBJ2-5; v_gene: TRBV6-5; CDR3aa: CASSYSTSGGGTQYF; CDR3nt: TGTGCCAGCAGTTACTCCACTAGCGGGGGCGGGACCCAGTACTTC
abundance: few; d_gene: -; j_gene: TRBJ1-6; v_gene: TRBV5-5; CDR3aa: CASSLITSSYNSPLHF; CDR3nt: TGTGCCAGCAGCTTGATCACGAGCTCCTATAATTCACCCCTCCACTTT
abundance: -; d_gene: TRBD2; j_gene: TRBJ2-3; v_gene: TRBV11-2; CDR3aa: CASSLGGAGGLTDTQYF; CDR3nt: TGTGCCAGCAGCTTAGGAGGCGCGGGGGGTCTCACAGATACGCAGTATTTT
abundance: few; d_gene: -; j_gene: TRBJ1-5; v_gene: TRBV30; CDR3aa: CAWSVQGRDNQPQHF; CDR3nt: TGTGCCTGGAGTGTACAGGGACGGGACAATCAGCCCCAGCATTTT
abundance: -; d_gene: TRBD1; j_gene: TRBJ1-3; v_gene: TRBV5-1; CDR3aa: CASSWTGDSGNTIYF; CDR3nt: TGCGCCAGCAGCTGGACAGGGGACTCTGGAAACACCATATATTTT
abundance: -; d_gene: TRBD2; j_gene: TRBJ2-3; v_gene: TRBV6-6; CDR3aa: CASSVPREGYTDTQYF; CDR3nt: TGTGCCAGCAGTGTCCCCAGGGAGGGGTACACAGATACGCAGTATTTT
abundance: few; d_gene: -; j_gene: TRBJ1-1; v_gene: TRBV3-1/TRBV3-2; CDR3aa: CASSLQGGRTEAFF; CDR3nt: TGTGCCAGCAGCCTCCAGGGTGGTCGGACTGAAGCTTTCTTT
abundance: -; d_gene: -; j_gene: TRBJ1-6; v_gene: TRBV30; CDR3aa: CAWSVIPIVANYSPLHF; CDR3nt: TGTGCCTGGAGTGTAATCCCTATCGTAGCAAATTATTCACCCCTCCACTTT
abundance: -; d_gene: -; j_gene: TRBJ2-7; v_gene: TRBV21-1; CDR3aa: CASSSYRGHSYEQYF; CDR3nt: TGTGCCAGCAGCTCCTACAGGGGGCACTCCTACGAGCAGTACTTC
abundance: -; d_gene: -; j_gene: TRBJ1-1; v_gene: TRBV28; CDR3aa: CASSFGGNTEAFF; CDR3nt: TGTGCCAGCAGTTTCGGGGGGAACACTGAAGCTTTCTTT
abundance: once; d_gene: -; j_gene: TRBJ2-1; v_gene: TRBV3-1/TRBV3-2; CDR3aa: CASSQEPGAFYNEQFF; CDR3nt: TGTGCCAGCAGCCAAGAACCAGGGGCATTCTACAATGAGCAGTTCTTC
abundance: -; d_gene: -; j_gene: TRBJ1-1; v_gene: TRBV6-5; CDR3aa: CASSFGNTEAFF; CDR3nt: TGTGCCAGCAGTTTCGGGAACACTGAAGCTTTCTTT
abundance: -; d_gene: -; j_gene: TRBJ1-2; v_gene: TRBV19; CDR3aa: CASSIGQNHYGYTF; CDR3nt: TGTGCCAGTAGTATAGGACAGAACCACTATGGCTACACCTTC
abundance: -; d_gene: TRBD1; j_gene: TRBJ1-4; v_gene: TRBV6-2/TRBV6-3; CDR3aa: CASSYSRQGYEKLFF; CDR3nt: TGTGCCAGCAGTTACTCGCGACAGGGGTACGAAAAACTGTTTTTT
abundance: -; d_gene: -; j_gene: TRBJ2-5; v_gene: TRBV20-1; CDR3aa: CSASAETQYF; CDR3nt: TGCAGTGCTAGCGCGGAGACCCAGTACTTC
abundance: -; d_gene: -; j_gene: TRBJ1-1; v_gene: TRBV5-6; CDR3aa: CASSGTRGIRAFF; CDR3nt: TGTGCCAGCAGCGGGACTCGGGGAATAAGGGCTTTCTTT
abundance: -; d_gene: -; j_gene: TRBJ1-2; v_gene: TRBV9; CDR3aa: CASSVANRGLYGYTF; CDR3nt: TGTGCCAGCAGCGTAGCTAATAGGGGATTGTATGGCTACACCTTC
abundance: -; d_gene: -; j_gene: TRBJ1-2; v_gene: TRBV28; CDR3aa: CASSPRGGASYGYTF; CDR3nt: TGTGCCAGCAGTCCCCGGGGAGGGGCGAGCTATGGCTACACCTTC
abundance: -; d_gene: TRBD2; j_gene: TRBJ2-2; v_gene: TRBV6-1; CDR3aa: CASSELTSGIGELFF; CDR3nt: TGTGCCAGCAGTGAACTGACTAGCGGTATCGGGGAGCTGTTTTTT
abundance: few; d_gene: TRBD1; j_gene: TRBJ1-1; v_gene: TRBV27; CDR3aa: CASRRDRDRGVNTEAFF; CDR3nt: TGTGCCAGCAGACGAGACCGGGACAGGGGGGTGAACACTGAAGCTTTCTTT
abundance: few; d_gene: -; j_gene: TRBJ1-3; v_gene: TRBV7-9; CDR3aa: CASSPHGSPSGNTIYF; CDR3nt: TGTGCCAGCAGCCCCCACGGGAGCCCCTCTGGAAACACCATATATTTT
abundance: -; d_gene: TRBD2; j_gene: TRBJ2-5; v_gene: TRBV5-1; CDR3aa: CASSLASGGGRGQYF; CDR3nt: TGCGCCAGCAGCTTGGCTAGCGGGGGGGGCCGGGGCCAGTACTTC
abundance: -; d_gene: -; j_gene: TRBJ2-7; v_gene: TRBV30; CDR3aa: CAWSPAGLYYEQYF; CDR3nt: TGTGCCTGGAGTCCGGCGGGTCTTTACTACGAGCAGTACTTC
abundance: -; d_gene: -; j_gene: TRBJ1-1; v_gene: TRBV10-3; CDR3aa: CAISESSGGHTEAFF; CDR3nt: TGTGCCATCAGTGAGTCTTCTGGAGGGCACACTGAAGCTTTCTTT
abundance: -; d_gene: -; j_gene: TRBJ1-1; v_gene: TRBV6-5; CDR3aa: CASSLQGTGTEAFF; CDR3nt: TGTGCCAGCAGTTTACAGGGCACGGGTACTGAAGCTTTCTTT